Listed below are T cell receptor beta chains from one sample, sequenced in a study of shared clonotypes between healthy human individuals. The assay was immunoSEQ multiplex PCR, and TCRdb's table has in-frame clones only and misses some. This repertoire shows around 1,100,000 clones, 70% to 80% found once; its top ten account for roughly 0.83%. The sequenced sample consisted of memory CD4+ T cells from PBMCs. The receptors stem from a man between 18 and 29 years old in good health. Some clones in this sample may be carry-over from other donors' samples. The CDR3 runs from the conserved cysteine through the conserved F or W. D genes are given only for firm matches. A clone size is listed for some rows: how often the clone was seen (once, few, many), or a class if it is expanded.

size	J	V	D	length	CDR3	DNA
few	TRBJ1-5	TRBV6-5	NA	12	CASSQGNQPQHF	TGTGCCAGTTCACAGGGCAATCAGCCCCAGCATTTT
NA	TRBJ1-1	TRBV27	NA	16	CASSLSVTARRTEAFF	TGTGCCAGCAGTTTATCGGTCACGGCCCGAAGGACTGAAGCTTTCTTT
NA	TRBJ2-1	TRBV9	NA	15	CASSVEWEIHNEQFF	TGTGCCAGCAGCGTAGAATGGGAGATCCACAATGAGCAGTTCTTC
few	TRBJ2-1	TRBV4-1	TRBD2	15	CASSQGTSGSHEQFF	TGCGCCAGCAGCCAAGGGACTAGCGGGAGCCATGAGCAGTTCTTC
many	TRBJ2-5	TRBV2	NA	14	CASSVYRVEETQYF	TGTGCCAGCAGTGTTTATAGGGTTGAGGAGACCCAGTACTTC
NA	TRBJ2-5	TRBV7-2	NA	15	CASSLALGKRETQYF	TGTGCCAGCAGCTTAGCGCTAGGGAAAAGAGAGACCCAGTACTTC
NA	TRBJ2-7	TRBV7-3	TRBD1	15	CASSLTGQGSDEQYF	TGTGCCAGCAGCTTAACGGGACAGGGGTCCGACGAGCAGTACTTC
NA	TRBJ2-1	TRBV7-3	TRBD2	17	CASSLIRSSGRSDEQFF	TGTGCCAGCAGCTTAATCCGTTCTAGCGGGAGAAGCGATGAGCAGTTCTTC
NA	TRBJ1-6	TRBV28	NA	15	CASSLGRLGDSPLHF	TGTGCCAGCAGTTTGGGGAGATTGGGGGATTCACCCCTCCACTTT
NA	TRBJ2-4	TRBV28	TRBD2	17	CASSLGGDPVSKNIQYF	TGTGCCAGCAGTTTAGGGGGGGACCCCGTGTCCAAAAACATTCAGTACTTC
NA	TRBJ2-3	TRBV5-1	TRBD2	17	CASRLGEAGPLTDTQYF	TGCGCCAGCAGATTAGGCGAAGCGGGACCGCTCACAGATACGCAGTATTTT
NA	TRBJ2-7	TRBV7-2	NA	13	CASSLTKGNEQYF	TGTGCCAGCAGCTTAACCAAGGGTAACGAGCAGTACTTC
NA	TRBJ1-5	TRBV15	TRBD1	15	CATSRDRQGGQPQHF	TGTGCCACCAGCAGAGATCGCCAGGGGGGTCAGCCCCAGCATTTT
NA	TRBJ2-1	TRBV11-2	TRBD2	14	CASSLTLAGFEQFF	TGTGCCAGCAGCTTAACGCTAGCGGGATTTGAGCAGTTCTTC
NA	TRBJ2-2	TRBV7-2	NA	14	CASRKTGGTGELFF	TGTGCCAGCAGGAAAACTGGGGGCACCGGGGAGCTGTTTTTT
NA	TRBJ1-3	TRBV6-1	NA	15	CASSEVAFSGNTIYF	TGTGCCAGCAGTGAAGTTGCGTTCTCTGGAAACACCATATATTTT
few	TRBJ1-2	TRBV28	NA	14	CASSARRGSVGYTF	TGTGCCAGCAGTGCGCGTCGGGGCAGCGTTGGCTACACCTTC
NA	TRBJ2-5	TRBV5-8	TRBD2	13	CASSRGGIRTQYF	TGTGCCAGCAGCCGGGGGGGTATACGGACCCAGTACTTC
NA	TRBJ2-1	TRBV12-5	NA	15	CASGLMTGRYNEQFF	TGTGCTAGTGGCTTGATGACAGGGAGGTACAATGAGCAGTTCTTC
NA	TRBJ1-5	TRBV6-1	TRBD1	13	CASRTGDLQPQHF	TGTGCCAGCCGGACAGGGGACCTTCAGCCCCAGCATTTT
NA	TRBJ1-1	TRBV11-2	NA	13	CASSFVGGTEAFF	TGTGCCAGCAGCTTCGTGGGGGGAACTGAAGCTTTCTTT
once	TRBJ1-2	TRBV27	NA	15	CASSLIRDPHYGYTF	TGTGCCAGCAGTTTAATAAGGGATCCCCACTATGGCTACACCTTC
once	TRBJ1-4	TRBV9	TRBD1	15	CASSVSGQGKEKLFF	TGTGCCAGCAGCGTATCGGGACAGGGGAAAGAAAAACTGTTTTTT
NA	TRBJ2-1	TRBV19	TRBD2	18	CASSTKRAGTRGINEQFF	TGTGCCAGTAGTACGAAACGGGCCGGGACTAGAGGGATCAATGAGCAGTTCTTC
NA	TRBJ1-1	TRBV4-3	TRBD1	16	CASSQGTGSRYTEAFF	TGCGCCAGCAGCCAGGGGACAGGGTCTCGGTACACTGAAGCTTTCTTT
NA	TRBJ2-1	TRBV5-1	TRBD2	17	CASSLITSGSSYNEQFF	TGCGCCAGCAGCTTGATCACTAGCGGGAGCTCCTACAATGAGCAGTTCTTC
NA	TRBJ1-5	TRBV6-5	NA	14	CASSYKSSNQPQHF	TGTGCCAGCAGTTACAAGTCCAGCAATCAGCCCCAGCATTTT